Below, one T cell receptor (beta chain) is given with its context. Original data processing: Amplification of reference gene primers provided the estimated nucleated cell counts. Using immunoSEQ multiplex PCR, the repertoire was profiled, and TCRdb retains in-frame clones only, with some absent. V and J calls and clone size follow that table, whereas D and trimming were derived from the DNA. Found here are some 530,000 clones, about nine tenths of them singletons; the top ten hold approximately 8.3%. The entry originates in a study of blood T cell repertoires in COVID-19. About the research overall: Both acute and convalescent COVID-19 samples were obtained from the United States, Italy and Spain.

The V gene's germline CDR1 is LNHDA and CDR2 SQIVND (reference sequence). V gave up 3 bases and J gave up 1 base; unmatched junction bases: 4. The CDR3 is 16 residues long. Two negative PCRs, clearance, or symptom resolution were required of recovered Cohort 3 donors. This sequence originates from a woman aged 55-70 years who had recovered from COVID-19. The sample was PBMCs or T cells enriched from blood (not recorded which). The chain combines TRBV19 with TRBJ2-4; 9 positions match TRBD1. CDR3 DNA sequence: TGTGCCAGTAGTATCGGGACAGGGTGGGCCAAAAACATTCAGTACTTC. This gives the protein CASSIGTGWAKNIQYF.